One and the same sample provided the 22 T cell receptor beta chains below, sequenced in a study of T cell responses to AZD1222 COVID-19 vaccine. The protocol was immunoSEQ multiplex PCR, while the TCRdb copy is restricted to in-frame clones and leaves out a portion. The sample yields approximately 99,000 clones, 85% to 90% seen once. The sequencing used peripheral blood, collected on day 0 of AZD1222 vaccination. The receptors were sampled from an adult in good health.

This sequence joins TRBV27 and TRBJ2-7; 9 bases are shared with TRBD1. The germline gives CDR1 MNHEY, CDR2 SMNVEV (reference sequence). This CDR3 spans 17 amino acids. Losses at the gene ends were 2 bases for V and 3 bases for J; bases not matched to a gene: 11. The CDR3 DNA follows: TGTGCCAGCAGTTTACGGGAAGTGGGACAGGGCAACTACGAGCAGTACTTC. This translates into CASSLREVGQGNYEQYF.

The chain links TRBV6-1 to TRBJ1-5; no definite D call. This CDR3 spans 18 amino acids. Germline V gives CDR1 MNHNS, CDR2 SASEGT. Trimming shortened V by 2 bases and J by 1 base, and 18 bases separated the two germline ends. As DNA, the CDR3 is TGTGCCAGCAGTGAACCCCTCCCCGGATTTTACAGCAATCAGCCCCAGCATTTT. This sequence encodes CASSEPLPGFYSNQPQHF.

The chain joins TRBV28 to TRBJ2-3; the D gene is possibly TRBD2 (5 bases). Germline V CDR1 and CDR2: MDHEN, SYDVKM. The germline V and J ends were trimmed by 6 bases and 3 bases, with 10 bases remaining between them. The CDR3 sequence is 13 residues long. This chain's CDR3 is CASRRTGTDTQYF. CDR3 sequence (DNA): TGTGCCAGCAGACGGACGGGGACAGATACGCAGTATTTT.

This sequence joins TRBV5-6 and TRBJ2-3; the D gene is possibly TRBD1 (5 bases). The CDR3 contains 16 residues. V dropped 2 bases and J dropped 2 bases, with 15 bases sitting between them. Germline lookup yields CDR1 SGHDT and CDR2 YYEEEE. This chain's CDR3 is CASSFPDIYLTDTQYF. CDR3 in DNA: TGTGCCAGCAGCTTTCCGGACATTTACCTCACAGATACGCAGTATTTT.

In its sample, this clone was seen once. This chain connects TRBV2 to TRBJ1-1; 8 nucleotides line up with TRBD1. Germline V gene sequence: CDR1 SNHLY, CDR2 FYNNEI. CDR3 size: 17 residues. Trimming removed 5 bases from V and 4 bases from J; junction bases left unmatched: 15. CDR3 sequence reads: CASSHPEDPGGSTEAFF. Written as DNA, the CDR3 is TGTGCCAGCAGTCACCCCGAAGATCCAGGGGGCAGCACTGAAGCTTTCTTT.

V usage is TRBV6-5 and J usage is TRBJ2-7; no clear D. V lost 0 bases, J lost 6 bases, and 9 bases lay in between. Germline values: CDR1 MNHEY, CDR2 SVGAGI. CDR3 length equals 13 residues. CDR3 residues: CASSYSPRSEQYF. In DNA form, the CDR3 reads TGTGCCAGCAGTTACTCCCCTAGATCCGAGCAGTACTTC.

This clone appeared a few times. V gene TRBV10-1 combines with J gene TRBJ1-6; 7 nucleotides line up with TRBD1. Germline V lookup: CDR1 WNHNN, CDR2 SYGVQD (reference sequence). The junction had 15 bases not matched to a gene; V was cut back by 6 bases and J by 10 bases. The length of the CDR3 is 16 residues. The CDR3 sequence: CASRGQYDFGNSPLHF. In DNA, the CDR3 is TGCGCCAGCAGGGGACAGTATGATTTTGGCAACTCACCCCTCCACTTT.

The chain joins TRBV15 to TRBJ2-7, with 9 bases identical to TRBD1. CDR3 length equals 14 residues. Germline CDR1 and CDR2: LNHNV and YYDKDF (reference sequence). Unmatched junction bases numbered 3, after V lost 1 base and J lost 5 bases. This chain's CDR3 is CATSRGQGDDEQYF. The CDR3 DNA sequence: TGTGCCACCAGCAGAGGACAGGGGGACGACGAGCAGTACTTC.

The sample holds one count of this clone. Mismatch with germline at one junction end may stem from a read error. Other DNA sequences within the sample encode an identical CDR3. J is TRBJ2-3 and V is TRBV2; D perhaps matches TRBD2 (5 bases). Germline V lookup: CDR1 SNHLY, CDR2 FYNNEI. This CDR3 has 15 residues. CDR3 DNA sequence: TGTGCCAGCAGTGCGCGAAGCGGAGGCACGGATACGCAGTATTTT. Its translation is CASSARSGGTDTQYF. The entire variable domain, with the rest obtained from reference TRBV2 and TRBJ2-3, is as follows: EPEVTQTPSHQVTQMGQEVILRCVPISNHLYFYWYRQILGQKVEFLVSFYNNEISEKSEIFDDQFSVERPDGSNFTLKIRSTKLEDSAMYFCASSARSGGTDTQYFGPGTRLTVL.

The rearrangement joins TRBV6-6 to TRBJ1-5; D remains unclear. This CDR3 region has 13 residues. Germline V gene lookup returns CDR1 MNHNY and CDR2 SVGAGI (reference sequence). V was trimmed by 4 bases and J by 9 bases, leaving 13 bases between them. The CDR3 nucleotides are TGTGCCAGCAGTTCAGCCCAGGTTGGGCCCCAGCATTTT. It specifies CASSSAQVGPQHF.

V usage is TRBV3-1 (or the pseudogene TRBV3-2) and J usage is TRBJ2-7; 8 bases fit TRBD1. V lost 4 bases and J lost 1; bases outside the gene matches: 6. CDR1 LGHDT and CDR2 YNNKEL come from the germline V gene (reference sequence). The CDR3 consists of 15 residues. CDR3 coding DNA: TGTGCCAGCAGCCCATCAGGGGGCACATCCTACGAGCAGTACTTC. It yields the protein CASSPSGGTSYEQYF.

The genes are TRBV6-5 and TRBJ1-2, with 7 bases matching TRBD1. Germline CDR1 reads MNHEY; CDR2 reads SVGAGI. Losses at the gene ends were 1 base for V and 4 bases for J; bases not matched to a gene: 3. The CDR3 covers 14 residues. CDR3 loop: CASSYLDRFYGYTF. As DNA, the CDR3 is TGTGCCAGCAGTTACTTGGACAGGTTCTATGGCTACACCTTC.

This chain links TRBV5-4 with TRBJ2-2; possibly TRBD1 for D (5 bases). Trimming cost V 0 bases and J 1 base, with 7 bases left between them. The germline CDR1 and CDR2 sequences are SGHNT and YYREEE (reference sequence). The CDR3 covers 15 residues. The CDR3 loop is CASSLVGENTGELFF. Here the CDR3 DNA reads TGTGCCAGCAGCTTGGTAGGGGAGAACACCGGGGAGCTGTTTTTT.

The V gene is TRBV7-3, the J gene TRBJ2-1; D gene unclear. The CDR3 is 12 amino acids. Germline V gene lookup returns CDR1 SGHTA and CDR2 FQGTGA. Trimming took off 1 base at V and 7 bases at J, with 5 bases between the two ends. CDR3 residues: CASSLMGNEQFF. The CDR3 DNA reads as TGTGCCAGCAGCTTAATGGGAAATGAGCAGTTCTTC.

This rearrangement joins TRBV28 to TRBJ1-2; D may be TRBD1 (5 bases). The V end was cut by 5 bases, the J end by 0 bases, with 13 bases between. This CDR3 region has 15 residues. The V gene's germline CDR1 is MDHEN and CDR2 SYDVKM. The CDR3 DNA reads as TGTGCCAGCAGTCAGGCGGGGGGTCCTAACTATGGCTACACCTTC. It translates to CASSQAGGPNYGYTF.

The chain carries TRBV27 and TRBJ2-2; 7 nucleotides line up with TRBD1. CDR1 MNHEY and CDR2 SMNVEV come from the germline V gene (reference sequence). J gave up 6 bases and V 6 bases, and 4 bases lay outside the gene matches. The CDR3 totals 13 residues. CDR3 nucleotide sequence: TGTGCCAGCAGCCCACAGGGGCCCGGGGAGCTGTTTTTT. Protein sequence: CASSPQGPGELFF.

This rearrangement joins TRBV5-6 to TRBJ2-1; 7 bases agree with TRBD1. The CDR3 is made up of 14 amino acids. V shed 3 bases and J 4 bases; nucleotides not matched to a gene: 4. Germline V lookup: CDR1 SGHDT, CDR2 YYEEEE. The CDR3 spells CASSWGQRYNEQFF. The CDR3 bases are TGTGCCAGCAGCTGGGGACAGAGGTACAATGAGCAGTTCTTC. The whole variable domain, filled in from reference TRBV5-6 and TRBJ2-1, reads DAGVTQSPTHLIKTRGQQVTLRCSPKSGHDTVSWYQQALGQGPQFIFQYYEEEERQRGNFPDRFSGHQFPNYSSELNVNALLLGDSALYLCASSWGQRYNEQFFGPGTRLTVL.

V gene TRBV7-3 combines with J gene TRBJ2-1, with TRBD1 matching over 9 bases. There are 16 residues in the CDR3. With 1 base clipped from V and 7 bases from J, the junction kept 8 bases outside the gene matches. Germline-derived CDR1 and CDR2 are SGHTA and FQGTGA. CDR3 loop: CASSLSLGQGKNEQFF. The CDR3 nucleotides are TGTGCCAGCAGCTTAAGCCTGGGACAGGGTAAAAATGAGCAGTTCTTC. Looking up the rest from reference TRBV7-3 and TRBJ2-1 gives the full variable domain: GAGVSQTPSNKVTEKGKYVELRCDPISGHTALYWYRQSLGQGPEFLIYFQGTGAADDSGLPNDRFFAVRPEGSVSTLKIQRTERGDSAVYLCASSLSLGQGKNEQFFGPGTRLTVL.

This chain joins TRBV28 and TRBJ2-7, with 10 bases identical to TRBD2. The J segment lost 3 bases and the V segment lost 7 bases, leaving 6 bases of the junction unmatched. Germline V gene lookup returns CDR1 MDHEN and CDR2 SYDVKM. There are 14 residues in the CDR3. The CDR3 DNA sequence: TGTGCCAGCACCCTAGCGGGGGCCTTCTACGAGCAGTACTTC. It specifies CASTLAGAFYEQYF.

The chain joins TRBV18 to TRBJ2-7, with D possibly matching TRBD2 (5 bases). Trimming removed 2 bases from V and 6 bases from J, with 11 bases in between. The CDR3 is 13 amino acids. Germline CDR1 reads KGHSH; CDR2 reads LQKENI. This CDR3 is CASSPWGDLEQYF. CDR3 nucleotide sequence: TGTGCCAGCTCACCATGGGGAGACCTCGAGCAGTACTTC.

V is TRBV19 and J is TRBJ1-6; 7 bases fit TRBD1. The V gene's germline CDR1 is LNHDA and CDR2 SQIVND (reference sequence). The CDR3 spans 15 residues. V lost 10 bases to trimming and J lost 0 bases; unmatched junction nucleotides: 6. The DNA of the CDR3 is TGTGCCACAAGACAGGGCAGCTCCTATAATTCACCCCTCCACTTT. This codes for CATRQGSSYNSPLHF.

The CDR3 loop is CASRQDRSSYNSPLHF. The CDR3 bases are TGTGCCAGCAGACAAGACAGAAGCTCCTATAATTCACCCCTCCACTTT. The chain is built from TRBV2 and TRBJ1-6; the D gene is possibly TRBD1 (5 bases). The CDR3 runs 16 residues. Germline-derived CDR1 and CDR2 are SNHLY and FYNNEI. The ends were cut back, 6 bases at V and 0 bases at J, with 12 bases in the middle.